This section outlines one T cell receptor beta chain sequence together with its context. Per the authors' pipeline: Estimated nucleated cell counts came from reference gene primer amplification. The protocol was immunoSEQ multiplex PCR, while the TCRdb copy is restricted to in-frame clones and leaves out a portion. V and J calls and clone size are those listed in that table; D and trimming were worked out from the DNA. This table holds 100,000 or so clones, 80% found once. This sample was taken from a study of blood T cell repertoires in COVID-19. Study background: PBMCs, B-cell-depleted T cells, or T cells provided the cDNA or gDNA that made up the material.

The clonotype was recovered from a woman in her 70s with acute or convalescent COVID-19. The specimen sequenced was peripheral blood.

The CDR3 coding sequence is TGTGCCTGGAGTGGAGAGGTCACGCAGTATTTT. Encoded protein: CAWSGEVTQYF. This rearrangement joins TRBV30 to TRBJ2-3; D remains unclear. Germline V gene sequence: CDR1 GTSNPN, CDR2 SVGIG (reference sequence). Trimming cost V 1 base and J 9 bases, with 8 bases left between them. The CDR3 has 11 amino acids.